Below are 20 T cell receptor beta chains sequenced from a single sample in a study of CD8+CD57+ T cells in acquired aplastic anemia. For CDR3 and TCR beta VDJ profiling, genomic DNA was the template used. TCRdb called the reads again in MiXCR, with one record for every CDR3 protein. The table records roughly 61,000 distinct CDR3 sequences, approximately 52% of them present only once. Patients picked for sequencing had shown CD8+CD57+ cell expansion detected by flow cytometry. Sequences were obtained from sorted CD4+, CD8+, or CD8+CD57+ T cells (not recorded which) from PBMCs. Every receptor here comes from a human donor with aplastic anemia.

On this clonotype: At one end, the junction sequence differs from germline, possibly due to a read error. The chain couples TRBV5-1 to TRBJ1-6; D possibly corresponds to TRBD1 (5 bases). CDR1 is SGHRS, CDR2 YFSETQ, per germline. CDR3 size: 17 residues. The CDR3 here is CASSGGPLDSSNSPLHF. CDR3 nucleotides: TGCGCGAGCAGCGGGGGACCGTTAGACTCCTCTAATTCACCCCTCCACTTT.

This clonotype showed up many times. This chain links TRBV5-1 with TRBJ1-4; D remains ambiguous. The CDR3 extends over 16 amino acids. V was cut by 0 bases and J by 1 base, with 10 bases left in between. The germline gives CDR1 SGHRS, CDR2 YFSETQ. CDR3 nucleotides: TGCGCCAGCAGCTTGGACCGGGCTCGAACTAATGAAAAACTGTTTTTT. This encodes CASSLDRARTNEKLFF.

By its share, this clonotype is medium-sized. The chain carries TRBV7-9 and TRBJ2-7; TRBD2 is a possible D gene (5 bases). V lost 3 bases, J lost 6 bases, and 12 bases lay in between. Looked up from germline, CDR1 is SEHNR and CDR2 is FQNEAQ (reference sequence). The CDR3 is made up of 13 amino acids. The CDR3 nucleotides are TGTGCCAGCAGCTTCCCGGGAACCGTCGAGCAGTACGTC. Its translation: CASSFPGTVEQYV.

This clonotype was detected only a few times. The chain is built from TRBV10-3 and TRBJ1-2; the match to TRBD1 covers 9 bases. Germline V gene data show CDR1 as ENHRY and CDR2 as SYGVKD. With 10 bases clipped from V and 4 bases from J, the junction kept 13 bases outside the gene matches. The CDR3 runs 15 residues. DNA for the CDR3: TGTGCCACCTCGATACAGGGGGCGTTTACCTATGGCTACACCTTC. Translated: CATSIQGAFTYGYTF.

This clonotype was counted ten times or more. The V gene is TRBV6-1, the J gene TRBJ2-3; TRBD2 aligns across 13 bases. The CDR3 covers 15 residues. V trimming: 6 bases; J trimming: 9 bases; junction bases outside the gene matches: 9. CDR1 is MNHNS and CDR2 is SASEGT in the germline V gene. The CDR3 here is CASSPGTSGEETQYF. In DNA form, the CDR3 reads TGTGCCAGCAGCCCCGGGACTAGCGGGGAGGAAACGCAGTATTTT.

Ten or more counts support this clonotype. The J gene is TRBJ1-6, the V gene TRBV30; D unresolved. This CDR3 spans 14 amino acids. Trimming took 5 bases from V and 10 from J, leaving 18 bases between them. The germline CDR1 and CDR2 sequences are GTSNPN and SVGIG (reference sequence). The CDR3 nucleotides read TGTGCCTGGGCCCCGGGCCCCGCAGGATCACCCCTCCACTTT. Amino acids: CAWAPGPAGSPLHF.

Remarks on this clonotype: Compared with germline, one end of the junction differs, possibly owing to a read error. The rearrangement links TRBV12-3 or TRBV12-4 to TRBJ1-1, with unresolved D. The CDR3 consists of 13 residues. The CDR3 DNA reads as TGTGCCAGCAGTTTGCGTGCGAACACTGAAGCTCTCTTT. Residues: CASSLRANTEALF.

The V call is TRBV15, the J call TRBJ2-3; a possible D gene is TRBD1 (6 bases). Deletions cut 5 bases from V and 9 bases from J, with 15 bases between. CDR1 is LNHNV and CDR2 is YYDKDF in the germline V gene (reference sequence). The CDR3 spans 13 residues. The DNA for the CDR3 is TGTGCCACCAGCGGTATAGTACAGGGCACGCAGTATTTT. This translates into CATSGIVQGTQYF.

V usage is TRBV19 and J usage is TRBJ1-2; no reliable D call. Germline CDR1 reads LNHDA; CDR2 reads SQIVND (reference sequence). The CDR3 is 14 residues long. Between the trimmed V and J ends, which lost 3 bases and 1 base, there was a span of 9 bases. The CDR3 nucleotides read TGTGCCAGTAGTATGGTACTGGGTAACTATGGCTACACCTTC. It translates to CASSMVLGNYGYTF.

This chain connects TRBV7-9 to TRBJ2-2; D could derive from TRBD1 or TRBD2 (6 bases each). The CDR3 length is 15 residues. With 7 bases removed from V and 5 bases from J, the gap between germline ends came to 17 bases. Germline CDR1 is SEHNR and CDR2 is FQNEAQ (reference sequence). The CDR3 nucleotides read TGTGCCAGCATCGAAGGGACACGGGGGACCGGGGAGCTGTTTTTT. Protein product: CASIEGTRGTGELFF.

V gene TRBV7-4 combines with J gene TRBJ1-1; no definite D call. This CDR3 comprises 14 residues. CDR1 is SGHVT, CDR2 SQSDAQ, per germline. Trimming pared 6 bases from V and 3 bases from J, leaving 14 bases between. In nucleotides, the CDR3 is TGTGCCAGCAGTATAAGAGGCCAGGACACTGAAGCTTTCTTT. This encodes CASSIRGQDTEAFF. Drawing the rest from reference TRBV7-4 and TRBJ1-1, the complete variable domain is GAGVSQSPRYKVAKRGRDVALRCDSISGHVTLYWYRQTLGQGSEVLTYSQSDAQRDKSGRPSGRFSAERPERSVSTLKIQRTEQGDSAVYLCASSIRGQDTEAFFGQGTRLTVV.

This chain links TRBV10-1 with TRBJ2-7, with 11 bases that match TRBD2. CDR1 is WNHNN, CDR2 SYGVQD, per germline (reference sequence). The CDR3 covers 18 residues. J lost 2 bases, V lost 0 bases, and 9 bases had no gene match. The CDR3: CASSESGTSGESTYEQYF. The CDR3 coding sequence is TGCGCCAGCAGTGAGTCAGGGACTAGCGGAGAGAGTACCTACGAGCAGTACTTC.

This clonotype was observed many times. The chain carries TRBV5-4 and TRBJ2-7; 7 bases agree with TRBD2. CDR1 and CDR2 from the germline V gene are SGHNT and YYREEE (reference sequence). Trimming removed 2 bases from V and 1 base from J; junction bases left unmatched: 3. The CDR3 runs to 14 residues. The CDR3 reads CASSFRGGSYEQYF. The DNA of the CDR3 is TGTGCCAGCAGCTTCCGCGGGGGATCCTACGAGCAGTACTTC.

As regards this clonotype: The CDR3 ends on some other residue instead of the conserved phenylalanine or tryptophan, so this is likely a read error. The chain carries TRBV7-3 and TRBJ1-6; D is perhaps TRBD1 (5 bases). Germline V lookup: CDR1 SGHTA, CDR2 FQGTGA. The CDR3 extends over 16 amino acids. The CDR3 DNA sequence: TGTGCCAGCAGCTTACGGGGGAGCTCCTATAATTCGCCCCTCCACTCT. Translation: CASSLRGSSYNSPLHS.

The chain links TRBV20-1 to TRBJ2-7; D gene unclear. Trimming cost V 5 bases and J 6 bases, with 20 bases left between them. Germline V gene data show CDR1 as DFQATT and CDR2 as SNEGSKA (reference sequence). The CDR3 runs to 14 residues. The CDR3 is CSAPSGSYASEQYF. Here the CDR3 DNA reads TGCAGTGCTCCCTCGGGTAGTTACGCGTCCGAGCAGTACTTC.

The V call is TRBV20-1, the J call TRBJ1-1, with D possibly being TRBD1 (5 bases). The CDR3 totals 13 residues. Trimming pared 3 bases from V and 2 bases from J, leaving 10 bases between. Looked up from germline, CDR1 is DFQATT and CDR2 is SNEGSKA (reference sequence). CDR3 sequence (DNA): TGCAGTGCTAGGGCAGGGCTCAACACTGAAGCTTTCTTT. Its translation is CSARAGLNTEAFF.

The rearrangement joins TRBV28 to TRBJ1-2; 7 positions agree with TRBD1. Per the germline V gene, CDR1 is MDHEN and CDR2 is SYDVKM. The ends lost 5 bases at V and 8 bases at J; junction bases unmatched: 8. CDR3 size: 13 residues. The CDR3 sequence: CASSQDRVRGYTF. The CDR3 DNA follows: TGTGCCAGCAGTCAAGACAGGGTCAGAGGCTACACCTTC.

The V and J genes are TRBV7-9 and TRBJ1-1; maybe TRBD1 (6 bases). CDR1 and CDR2 (germline): SEHNR, FQNEAQ (reference sequence). V was cut by 3 bases and J by 1 base, with 12 bases left in between. The CDR3 consists of 15 residues. CDR3 bases: TGTGCCAGCAGCTTTACACAGGGAGCGAACACTGAAGCTTTCTTT. This encodes CASSFTQGANTEAFF. Combining the CDR3 with reference TRBV7-9 and TRBJ1-1 gives the whole variable domain DTGVSQNPRHKITKRGQNVTFRCDPISEHNRLYWYRQTLGQGPEFLTYFQNEAQLEKSRLLSDRFSAERPKGSFSTLEIQRTEQGDSAMYLCASSFTQGANTEAFFGQGTRLTVV.

This chain's CDR3 is CSVLVADSYEQYF. CDR3 bases: TGCAGCGTTCTGGTAGCGGACAGCTACGAGCAGTACTTC. The chain recombines TRBV29-1 with TRBJ2-7, with D possibly being TRBD1 or TRBD2 (6 bases each). CDR3 length equals 13 residues. V was pared by 5 bases and J by 3 bases, with 14 bases between. The germline V gene has CDR1 SQVTM and CDR2 ANQGSEA.

This clonotype was detected once. This rearrangement joins TRBV10-3 to TRBJ2-1; TRBD1 might be the D (5 bases). CDR1 is ENHRY and CDR2 is SYGVKD in the germline V gene. The CDR3 has 15 amino acids. Trimming took 8 bases from V and 9 from J, leaving 23 bases between them. CDR3 nucleotides: TGTGCCATCGGGGCTGGAGCGAGGTGGGGCAGTGAGCAGTTCTTC. Translated, it gives CAIGAGARWGSEQFF.